This TCR beta chain was profiled in a study of STAT5B mutations in CD4+ large granular lymphocyte leukemia. Overall study: Among healthy donors, a particular HLA allele went with more CDR3 'QG' motifs.

Some clones are missing from TCRdb's copy, which holds only in-frame ones; the method was immunoSEQ multiplex PCR. The profile shows some 30,000 clones, less than 80% of them singletons. Per germline, CDR1 MNHEY and CDR2 SMNVEV (reference sequence). Trimming removed 1 base at V and 1 base at J, with 7 bases between. This CDR3 has 14 amino acids. Buffy coats from healthy blood donors served as controls. Sequences were obtained from CD4+ T cells from blood buffy coats. V usage is TRBV27 and J usage is TRBJ2-5; tentatively, D is TRBD1 (5 bases). The clonotype originates from a human donor in good health. CDR3 DNA: TGTGCCAGCAGTTTATTGGGGCCCCAAGAGACCCAGTACTTC. This gives the protein CASSLLGPQETQYF.